This T cell receptor beta chain was recovered during a study of T cell changes during pregnancy in multiple sclerosis. Profiling relied on immunoSEQ multiplex PCR, and the TCRdb table lists in-frame clones only, not all of them. The profile shows around 72,000 clones, 85% to 95% of them singletons. This clone occurred a few times. Specimen: CD4+ T cells from peripheral blood mononuclear cells, collected before pregnancy. This clonotype originated in a female donor with multiple sclerosis, enrolled in a pregnancy study.

The CDR3 loop reads CASRRSSGNTIYF. The CDR3 nucleotides read TGTGCCAGCCGACGGAGCTCTGGAAACACCATATATTTT. This rearrangement joins TRBV27 to TRBJ1-3, with D unresolved. The CDR3 extends over 13 amino acids. Between the trimmed V and J ends, which lost 8 bases and 0 bases, there was a span of 8 bases. Germline V gene sequence: CDR1 MNHEY, CDR2 SMNVEV (reference sequence).